This passage covers 19 T cell receptor beta chains from one sample sequenced in a study of T cell responses to AZD1222 COVID-19 vaccine. Libraries were prepared by immunoSEQ multiplex PCR; TCRdb keeps only in-frame clonotypes and omits some of them. The sample contains about 130,000 clones, roughly nine tenths of which appear only once. This material consisted of peripheral blood, taken on day 0 of AZD1222 vaccination. Receptors were obtained from an adult in good health.

By share, this clone ranks as medium-sized. The chain links TRBV7-9 to TRBJ2-1, with TRBD2 matching over 11 bases. Losses at the gene ends were 6 bases for V and 4 bases for J; bases not matched to a gene: 5. The germline V gene encodes CDR1 SEHNR and CDR2 FQNEAQ (reference sequence). CDR3 length: 15 residues. CDR3 in DNA: TGTGCCAGCAGGCTGACTAGCGGGGCTTACAATGAGCAGTTCTTC. Its translation: CASRLTSGAYNEQFF.

The chain combines TRBV2 with TRBJ1-6; D possibly corresponds to TRBD1 (5 bases). Trimming took 4 bases from V and 4 from J, leaving 5 bases between them. The CDR3 extends over 13 amino acids. From germline, CDR1 is SNHLY and CDR2 FYNNEI. The CDR3 sequence: CASSAGYNSPLHF. The CDR3 DNA follows: TGTGCCAGCAGTGCAGGGTATAATTCACCCCTCCACTTT.

This chain joins TRBV29-1 and TRBJ1-1, with D maybe TRBD1 (5 bases). The V gene's germline CDR1 is SQVTM and CDR2 ANQGSEA. Trimming shortened V by 4 bases and J by 2 bases, and 23 bases separated the two germline ends. This CDR3 region has 17 residues. CDR3 sequence reads: CSVAPKREGPHNTEAFF. As DNA, the CDR3 is TGCAGCGTTGCCCCCAAGCGGGAGGGGCCCCACAACACTGAAGCTTTCTTT.

The chain employs TRBV27 and TRBJ2-4, with unresolved D. The germline V gene has CDR1 MNHEY and CDR2 SMNVEV (reference sequence). This CDR3 has 13 amino acids. Trimming shortened V by 6 bases and J by 0 bases, and 6 bases separated the two germline ends. The CDR3 DNA sequence: TGTGCCAGCAGAGGTGTAGCCAAAAACATTCAGTACTTC. Translating it yields CASRGVAKNIQYF.

The chain links TRBV18 to TRBJ1-1; no clear D gene. CDR1 KGHSH and CDR2 LQKENI come from the germline V gene. This CDR3 is 13 amino acids long. Between the trimmed V and J ends, which lost 3 bases and 1 base, there was a span of 6 bases. The CDR3 DNA reads as TGTGCCAGCTCACCGGTCACGAACACTGAAGCTTTCTTT. Its translation is CASSPVTNTEAFF.

The table lists this clone with a count of one. This chain uses TRBV5-1 with TRBJ2-2; D is unresolved. The CDR3 has 14 residues. Germline CDR1 SGHRS, CDR2 YFSETQ. The germline V and J ends were trimmed by 4 bases and 3 bases, with 10 bases remaining between them. The CDR3 spells CASSLRPDTGELFF. DNA for the CDR3: TGCGCCAGCAGCCTGCGACCGGACACCGGGGAGCTGTTTTTT.

This chain uses TRBV11-2 with TRBJ2-7, with a weak D call TRBD1 (5 bases). The CDR3 sequence is 14 residues long. From germline, CDR1 is SGHAT and CDR2 FQNNGV. V lost 6 bases and J lost 10, with 22 bases in between. The CDR3 sequence: CASSQTVEPLSQYF. Written as DNA, the CDR3 is TGTGCCAGCAGTCAGACAGTGGAGCCACTAAGTCAGTACTTC.

This sequence joins TRBV5-1 and TRBJ2-7, with 7 positions matching TRBD1. J gave up 2 bases and V 4 bases, and 6 bases lay outside the gene matches. CDR3 length: 14 amino acids. Germline V gene data show CDR1 as SGHRS and CDR2 as YFSETQ. The CDR3 reads CASSTGDRTYEQYF. CDR3 nucleotides: TGCGCCAGCAGCACCGGGGACAGAACCTACGAGCAGTACTTC.

V and J are TRBV6-4 and TRBJ2-1, with 8 bases identical to TRBD2. The V and J ends lost 4 bases and 0 bases, in that order; junction bases with no gene match: 2. This CDR3 region has 15 residues. Per the germline V gene, CDR1 is MRHNA and CDR2 is SNTAGT. This chain's CDR3 is CASSAGGISYNEQFF. The CDR3 DNA sequence: TGTGCCAGCAGTGCGGGGGGGATCTCCTACAATGAGCAGTTCTTC.

The chain uses TRBV19 and TRBJ2-7; 9 nucleotides agree with TRBD2. CDR1 LNHDA and CDR2 SQIVND come from the germline V gene (reference sequence). The CDR3 is 16 amino acids. V shed 7 bases, J shed 6 bases, and the junction held 16 bases outside the gene matches. As DNA, the CDR3 is TGTGCCAGTATCGCCGCGTGGACTAGCGAACCCAGCGAGCAGTACTTC. Translation gives CASIAAWTSEPSEQYF.

V gene TRBV30 combines with J gene TRBJ1-1, with D possibly matching TRBD1 (6 bases). Germline CDR1 GTSNPN, CDR2 SVGIG (reference sequence). The length of the CDR3 is 13 residues. The V end was cut by 5 bases, the J end by 2 bases, with 12 bases between. CDR3: CAWQQGGNTEAFF. CDR3 sequence (DNA): TGTGCCTGGCAACAGGGAGGCAACACTGAAGCTTTCTTT.

V and J are TRBV29-1 and TRBJ2-3, with 8 bases that match TRBD1. The J segment lost 1 base and the V segment lost 0 bases, leaving 3 bases of the junction unmatched. Germline lookup yields CDR1 SQVTM and CDR2 ANQGSEA. The CDR3 runs to 15 residues. The CDR3 protein is CSVEDRGLGTDTQYF. CDR3 nucleotides: TGCAGCGTTGAAGACAGGGGGCTGGGCACAGATACGCAGTATTTT.

The sample holds one count of this clone. The J gene is TRBJ2-2, the V gene TRBV7-8, with 7 bases lining up with TRBD2. In germline, CDR1 is SGHVS, CDR2 FQNEAQ. The junction had 7 bases not matched to a gene; V was cut back by 1 base and J by 5 bases. There are 16 residues in the CDR3. The CDR3 is CASSLGASGETGELFF. The CDR3 nucleotides are TGTGCCAGCAGCTTAGGTGCTAGCGGAGAGACCGGGGAGCTGTTTTTT.

The gene calls are TRBV7-3 and TRBJ2-3, with TRBD2 matching over 9 bases. Unmatched junction bases numbered 10, after V lost 5 bases and J lost 4 bases. Per the germline V gene, CDR1 is SGHTA and CDR2 is FQGTGA. The CDR3 has 16 amino acids. CDR3 nucleotide sequence: TGTGCCAGCAGCCCCCGGGCGGGAGGGGCTCCAGATACGCAGTATTTT. Encoded protein: CASSPRAGGAPDTQYF.

Note on this clone: At one end the junction does not follow the germline gene, possibly because of a read error. The chain uses TRBV30 and TRBJ1-3; possibly TRBD1 for D (6 bases). Germline-derived CDR1 and CDR2 are GTSNPN and SVGIG (reference sequence). The CDR3 length is 13 residues. This CDR3 is CARSTGNGNTIYF. CDR3 coding DNA: TGTGCCCGGAGCACAGGGAACGGAAACACCATATATTTT.

CDR3 amino acids: CASSHRGGGYTF. Here the CDR3 DNA reads TGTGCCAGCAGCCATAGGGGTGGAGGCTACACCTTC. The chain carries TRBV11-1 and TRBJ1-2; the D gene is possibly TRBD1 (5 bases). Trimming stripped 5 bases from V and 8 bases from J, with 12 bases between. The CDR3 consists of 12 residues. Germline CDR1 SGHAT, CDR2 FQDESV (reference sequence).

The chain links TRBV2 to TRBJ2-5; TRBD2 matches 11 bases. Trimming cost V 7 bases and J 4 bases; bases outside gene matches: 8. The CDR3 sequence is 15 residues long. Germline loops: CDR1 SNHLY, CDR2 FYNNEI. CDR3 loop: CASTFGLAGGETQYF. CDR3 sequence (DNA): TGTGCCAGCACCTTCGGACTAGCGGGCGGAGAGACCCAGTACTTC.

This sequence joins TRBV6-2 or TRBV6-3 and TRBJ2-1; D could derive from TRBD1 or TRBD2 (5 bases each). V lost 7 bases, J lost 3 bases, and 13 bases lay in between. Per the germline V gene, CDR1 is MNHEY and CDR2 is SVGEGT. CDR3 length: 14 residues. CDR3 amino acids: CASTNSGSYNEQFF. Here the CDR3 DNA reads TGTGCCAGCACTAACTCAGGGAGCTACAATGAGCAGTTCTTC.

The rearrangement links TRBV2 to TRBJ1-1; 9 bases agree with TRBD1. The germline V gene has CDR1 SNHLY and CDR2 FYNNEI. The CDR3 covers 16 residues. V shed 2 bases and J 4 bases; nucleotides not matched to a gene: 8. The CDR3 loop reads CASSELGTGIGTEAFF. The CDR3 nucleotides are TGTGCCAGCAGTGAATTGGGGACAGGGATTGGCACTGAAGCTTTCTTT.